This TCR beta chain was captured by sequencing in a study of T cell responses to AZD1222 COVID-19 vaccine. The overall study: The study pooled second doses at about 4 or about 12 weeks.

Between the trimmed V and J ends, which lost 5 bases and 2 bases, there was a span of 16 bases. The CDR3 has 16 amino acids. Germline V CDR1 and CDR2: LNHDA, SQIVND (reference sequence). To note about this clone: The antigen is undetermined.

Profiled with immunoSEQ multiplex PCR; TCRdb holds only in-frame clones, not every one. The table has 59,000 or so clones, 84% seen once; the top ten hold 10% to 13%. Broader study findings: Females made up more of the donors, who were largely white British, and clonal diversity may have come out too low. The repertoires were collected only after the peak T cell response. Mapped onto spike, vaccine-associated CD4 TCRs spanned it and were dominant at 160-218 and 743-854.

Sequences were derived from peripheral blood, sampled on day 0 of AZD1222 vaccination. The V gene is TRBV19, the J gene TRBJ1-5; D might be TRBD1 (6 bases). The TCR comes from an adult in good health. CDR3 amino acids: CASSFGGTGRNQPQHF. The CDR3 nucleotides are TGTGCCAGTAGTTTCGGGGGCACGGGCCGCAATCAGCCCCAGCATTTT.